This T cell receptor (beta chain) was profiled in a study of blood T cells in healthy people across ages. The second PCR ran about 6 to 11 cycles with a sample-barcoded 5' primer and J-beta primers. TCRdb called the 5' RACE reads again in MiXCR, with one record for every CDR3 protein. The sample holds 700,000 to 900,000 distinct CDR3 sequences; roughly 53% are singletons and the top ten take roughly 40%. The CDR3 length is 14 residues. Deletions cut 6 bases from V and 0 bases from J, with 9 bases between. CDR1 and CDR2 from the germline V gene are DFQATT and SNEGSKA (reference sequence). The sequencing input was blood. The source of this sequence is a man older than 75 in good health. V gene TRBV20-1 combines with J gene TRBJ1-6; D remains ambiguous. The CDR3 here is CSAAGSSYNSPLHF. CDR3 in DNA: TGCAGTGCCGCGGGGAGCTCCTATAATTCACCCCTCCACTTT.